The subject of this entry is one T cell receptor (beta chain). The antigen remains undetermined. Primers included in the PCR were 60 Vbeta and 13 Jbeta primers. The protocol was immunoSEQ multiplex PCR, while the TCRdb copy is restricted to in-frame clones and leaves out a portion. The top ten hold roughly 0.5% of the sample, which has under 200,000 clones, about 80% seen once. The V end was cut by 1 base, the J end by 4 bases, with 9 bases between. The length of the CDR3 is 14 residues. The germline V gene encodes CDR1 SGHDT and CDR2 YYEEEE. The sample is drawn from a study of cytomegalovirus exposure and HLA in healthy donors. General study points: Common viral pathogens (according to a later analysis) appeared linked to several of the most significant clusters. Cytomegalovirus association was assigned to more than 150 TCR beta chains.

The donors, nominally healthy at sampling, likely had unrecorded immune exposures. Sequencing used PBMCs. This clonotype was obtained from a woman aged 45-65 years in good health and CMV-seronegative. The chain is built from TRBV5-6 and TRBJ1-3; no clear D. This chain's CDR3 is CASSLLAPGNTIYF. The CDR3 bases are TGTGCCAGCAGCTTGTTGGCCCCCGGAAACACCATATATTTT. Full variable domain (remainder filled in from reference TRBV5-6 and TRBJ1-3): DAGVTQSPTHLIKTRGQQVTLRCSPKSGHDTVSWYQQALGQGPQFIFQYYEEEERQRGNFPDRFSGHQFPNYSSELNVNALLLGDSALYLCASSLLAPGNTIYFGEGSWLTVV.